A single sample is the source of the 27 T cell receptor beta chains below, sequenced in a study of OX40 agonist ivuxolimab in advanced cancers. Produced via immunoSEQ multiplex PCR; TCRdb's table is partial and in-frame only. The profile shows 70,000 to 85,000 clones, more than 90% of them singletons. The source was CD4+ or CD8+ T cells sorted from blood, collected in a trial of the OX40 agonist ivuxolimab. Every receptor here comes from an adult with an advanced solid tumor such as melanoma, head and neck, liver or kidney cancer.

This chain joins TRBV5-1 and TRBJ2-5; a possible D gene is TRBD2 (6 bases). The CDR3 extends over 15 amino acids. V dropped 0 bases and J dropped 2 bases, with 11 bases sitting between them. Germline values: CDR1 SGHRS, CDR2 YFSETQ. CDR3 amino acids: CASSLGGISQETQYF. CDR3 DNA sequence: TGCGCCAGCAGCTTGGGCGGGATCAGTCAAGAGACCCAGTACTTC.

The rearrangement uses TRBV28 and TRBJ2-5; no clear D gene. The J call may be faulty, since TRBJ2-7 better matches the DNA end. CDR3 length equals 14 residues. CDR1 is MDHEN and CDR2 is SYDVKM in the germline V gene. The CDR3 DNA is TGTGCCAGCAGTTTAGAGCTCGGAACCTACGAGCAGTACTTC. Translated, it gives CASSLELGTYEQYF.

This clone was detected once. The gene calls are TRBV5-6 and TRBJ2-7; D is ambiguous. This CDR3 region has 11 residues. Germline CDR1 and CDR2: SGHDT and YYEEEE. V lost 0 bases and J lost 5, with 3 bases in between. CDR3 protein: CASSLDHEQYF. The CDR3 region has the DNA TGTGCCAGCAGCTTGGACCACGAGCAGTACTTC.

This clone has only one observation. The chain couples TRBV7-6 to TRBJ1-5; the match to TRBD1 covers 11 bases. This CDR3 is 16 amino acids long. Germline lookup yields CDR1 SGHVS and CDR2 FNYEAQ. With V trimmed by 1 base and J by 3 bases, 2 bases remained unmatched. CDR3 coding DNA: TGTGCCAGCAGCTTAGGGACAGGGGGCCTCAATCAGCCCCAGCATTTT. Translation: CASSLGTGGLNQPQHF.

CDR3 sequence (DNA): TGCGCCAGCAGCCGGATTACTAGCGGGAAGGGGAATGAGCAGTTCTTC. It is translated as CASSRITSGKGNEQFF. V usage is TRBV4-3 and J usage is TRBJ2-1, with 10 bases fitting TRBD2. V lost 4 bases and J lost 7; bases outside the gene matches: 10. CDR1 is LGHNA and CDR2 is YSLEER in the germline V gene. The CDR3 length is 16 residues.

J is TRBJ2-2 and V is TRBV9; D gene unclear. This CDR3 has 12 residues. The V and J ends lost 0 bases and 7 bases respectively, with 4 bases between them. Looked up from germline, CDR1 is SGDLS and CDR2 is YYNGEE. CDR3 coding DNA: TGTGCCAGCAGCGTAGGATTCGGGGAGCTGTTTTTT. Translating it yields CASSVGFGELFF.

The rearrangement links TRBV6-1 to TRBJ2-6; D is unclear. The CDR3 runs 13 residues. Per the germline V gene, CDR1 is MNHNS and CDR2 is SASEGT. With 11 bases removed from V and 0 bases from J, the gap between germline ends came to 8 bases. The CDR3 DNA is TGTGCCGGTGGCTCCTCTGGGGCCAACGTCCTGACTTTC. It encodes CAGGSSGANVLTF.

The CDR3 loop is CASSARTGALGSGANVLTF. As DNA, the CDR3 is TGTGCCAGCAGTGCAAGGACAGGGGCTCTAGGCTCTGGGGCCAACGTCCTGACTTTC. The chain links TRBV6-1 to TRBJ2-6, with 9 bases matching TRBD1. This CDR3 has 19 amino acids. Germline loops: CDR1 MNHNS, CDR2 SASEGT. Trimming at V came to 4 bases and at J to 0 bases, leaving 10 bases not matched to a gene.

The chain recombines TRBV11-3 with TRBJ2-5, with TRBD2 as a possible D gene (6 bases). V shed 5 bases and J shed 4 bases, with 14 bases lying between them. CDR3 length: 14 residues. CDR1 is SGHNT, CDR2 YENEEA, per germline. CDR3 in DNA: TGTGCCAGCAGCCCGACTAGGGCCCGAGAGACCCAGTACTTC. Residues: CASSPTRARETQYF.

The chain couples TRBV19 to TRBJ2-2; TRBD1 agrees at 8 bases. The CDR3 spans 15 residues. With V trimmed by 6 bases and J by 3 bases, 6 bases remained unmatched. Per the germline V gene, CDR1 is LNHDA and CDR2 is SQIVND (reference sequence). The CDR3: CASRRDRFDTGELFF. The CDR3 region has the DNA TGTGCCAGTAGGAGGGACAGGTTCGACACCGGGGAGCTGTTTTTT.

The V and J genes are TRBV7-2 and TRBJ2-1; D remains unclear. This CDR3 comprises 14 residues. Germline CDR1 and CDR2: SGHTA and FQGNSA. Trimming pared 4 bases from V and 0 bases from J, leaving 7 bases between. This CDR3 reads CASSSRSSYNEQFF. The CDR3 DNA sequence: TGTGCCAGCAGCTCCAGGAGCTCCTACAATGAGCAGTTCTTC.

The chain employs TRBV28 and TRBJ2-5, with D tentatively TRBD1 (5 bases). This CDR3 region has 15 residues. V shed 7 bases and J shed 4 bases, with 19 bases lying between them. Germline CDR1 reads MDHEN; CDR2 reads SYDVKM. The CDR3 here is CASTLPHQGRETQYF. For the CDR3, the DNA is TGTGCCAGCACCTTACCTCATCAGGGTAGAGAGACCCAGTACTTC.

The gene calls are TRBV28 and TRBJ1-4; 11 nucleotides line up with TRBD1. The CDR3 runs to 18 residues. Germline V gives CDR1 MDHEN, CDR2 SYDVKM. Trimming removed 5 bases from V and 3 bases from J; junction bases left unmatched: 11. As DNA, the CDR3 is TGTGCCAGCAGTGGGACAGGGGGGTTCAATCGCGCTAATGAAAAACTGTTTTTT. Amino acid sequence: CASSGTGGFNRANEKLFF.

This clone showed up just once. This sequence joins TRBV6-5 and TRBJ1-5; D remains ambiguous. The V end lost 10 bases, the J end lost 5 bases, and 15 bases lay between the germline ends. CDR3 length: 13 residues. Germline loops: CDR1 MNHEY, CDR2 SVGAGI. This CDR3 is CATTRERDQPQHF. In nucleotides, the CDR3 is TGTGCCACTACGAGGGAGAGGGATCAGCCCCAGCATTTT.

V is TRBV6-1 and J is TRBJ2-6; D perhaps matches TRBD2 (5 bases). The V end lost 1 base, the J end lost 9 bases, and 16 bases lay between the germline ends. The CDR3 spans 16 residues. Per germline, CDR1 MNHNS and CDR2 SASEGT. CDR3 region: CASSEGRLGEGNVLTF. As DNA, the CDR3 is TGTGCCAGCAGTGAAGGGCGTTTAGGCGAGGGCAACGTCCTGACTTTC.

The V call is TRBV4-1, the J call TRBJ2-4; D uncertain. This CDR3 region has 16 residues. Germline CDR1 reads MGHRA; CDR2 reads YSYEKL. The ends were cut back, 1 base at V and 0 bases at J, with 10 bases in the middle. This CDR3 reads CASSQAAFIAKNIQYF. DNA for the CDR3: TGCGCCAGCAGCCAAGCGGCCTTTATAGCCAAAAACATTCAGTACTTC.

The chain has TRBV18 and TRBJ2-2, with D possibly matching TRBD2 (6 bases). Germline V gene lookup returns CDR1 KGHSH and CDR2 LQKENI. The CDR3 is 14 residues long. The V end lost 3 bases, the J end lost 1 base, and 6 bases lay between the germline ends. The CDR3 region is CASSPGGNTGELFF. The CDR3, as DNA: TGTGCCAGCTCACCCGGGGGGAACACCGGGGAGCTGTTTTTT.

The CDR3 DNA follows: TGTGCCAGCAGCTTAGCTGGGCGGACCCAGTACTTC. Its protein product is CASSLAGRTQYF. The rearrangement links TRBV7-8 to TRBJ2-5; D unclear. The CDR3 contains 12 residues. The V end lost 0 bases, the J end lost 7 bases, and 6 bases lay between the germline ends. Germline-derived CDR1 and CDR2 are SGHVS and FQNEAQ.

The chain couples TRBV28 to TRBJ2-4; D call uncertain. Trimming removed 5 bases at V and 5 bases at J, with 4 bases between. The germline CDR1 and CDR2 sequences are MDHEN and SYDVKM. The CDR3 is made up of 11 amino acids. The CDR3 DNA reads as TGTGCCAGCAGTGTAGAAAACATTCAGTACTTC. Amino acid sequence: CASSVENIQYF.

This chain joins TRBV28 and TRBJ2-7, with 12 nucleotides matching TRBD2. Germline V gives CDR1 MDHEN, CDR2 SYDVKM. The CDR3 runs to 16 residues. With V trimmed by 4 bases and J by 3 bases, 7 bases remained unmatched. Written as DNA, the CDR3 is TGTGCCAGCAGTTCGATGACGACTAGCGGGAGCTACGAGCAGTACTTC. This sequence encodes CASSSMTTSGSYEQYF.

The CDR3 DNA follows: TGTGCCAGTAGCCTCTTGACAGATAGCAATCAGCCCCAGCATTTT. It specifies CASSLLTDSNQPQHF. The chain is built from TRBV19 and TRBJ1-5; D possibly corresponds to TRBD1 (5 bases). Between the trimmed V and J ends, which lost 6 bases and 0 bases, there was a span of 12 bases. The CDR3 spans 15 residues. Germline CDR1 is LNHDA and CDR2 is SQIVND (reference sequence).

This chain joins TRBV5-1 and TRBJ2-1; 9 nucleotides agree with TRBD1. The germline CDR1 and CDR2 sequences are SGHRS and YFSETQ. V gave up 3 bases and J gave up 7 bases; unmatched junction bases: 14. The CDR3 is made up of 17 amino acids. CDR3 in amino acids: CASSSLTRQGVANEQFF. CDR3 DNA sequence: TGCGCCAGCAGCTCCCTCACTCGACAGGGGGTAGCTAATGAGCAGTTCTTC.

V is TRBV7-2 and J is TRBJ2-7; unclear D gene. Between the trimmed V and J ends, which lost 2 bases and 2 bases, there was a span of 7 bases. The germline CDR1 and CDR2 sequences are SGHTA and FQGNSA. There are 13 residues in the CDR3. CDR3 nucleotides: TGTGCCAGCAGCTTACAGGTTACCTACGAGCAGTACTTC. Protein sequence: CASSLQVTYEQYF. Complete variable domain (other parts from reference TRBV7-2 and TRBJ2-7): GAGVSQSPSNKVTEKGKDVELRCDPISGHTALYWYRQSLGQGLEFLIYFQGNSAPDKSGLPSDRFSAERTGGSVSTLTIQRTQQEDSAVYLCASSLQVTYEQYFGPGTRLTVT.

CDR3 in amino acids: CASSPSELYEQYF. Here the CDR3 DNA reads TGTGCCAGCAGTCCTTCGGAGCTTTACGAGCAGTACTTC. The gene calls are TRBV28 and TRBJ2-7; unclear D gene. There are 13 residues in the CDR3. Germline lookup yields CDR1 MDHEN and CDR2 SYDVKM. V dropped 5 bases and J dropped 4 bases, with 12 bases sitting between them.

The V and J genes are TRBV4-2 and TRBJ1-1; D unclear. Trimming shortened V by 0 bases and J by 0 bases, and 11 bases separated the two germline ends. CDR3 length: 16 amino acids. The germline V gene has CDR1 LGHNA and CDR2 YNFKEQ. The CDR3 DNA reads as TGTGCCAGCAGCCAAGACTCCGCAGACATGAACACTGAAGCTTTCTTT. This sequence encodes CASSQDSADMNTEAFF.

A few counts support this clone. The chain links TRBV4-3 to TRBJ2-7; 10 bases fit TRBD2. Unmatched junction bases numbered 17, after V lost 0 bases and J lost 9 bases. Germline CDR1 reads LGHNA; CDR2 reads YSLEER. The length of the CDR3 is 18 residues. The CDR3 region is CASSQEHPLAGAKSAQYF. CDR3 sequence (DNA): TGCGCCAGCAGCCAAGAACACCCTCTAGCGGGAGCCAAATCGGCGCAGTACTTC.

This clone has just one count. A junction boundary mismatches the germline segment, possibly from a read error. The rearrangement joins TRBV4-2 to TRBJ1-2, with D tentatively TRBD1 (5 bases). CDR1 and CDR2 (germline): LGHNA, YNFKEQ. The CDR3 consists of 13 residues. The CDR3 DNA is TGTGCCAGCAGCCAAGAGGGGGGTCGGCCACCCGACTTC. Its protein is CASSQEGGRPPDF.